One sample yielded the 11 T cell receptor beta chains listed below, sequenced in a study of blood T cell repertoires in COVID-19. Assay: immunoSEQ multiplex PCR; the TCRdb copy retains only in-frame clones and omits some. The repertoire consists of more than 250,000 clones, with nearly 90% occurring once and the leading ten covering approximately 5.2%. Material: PBMCs or T cells enriched from blood (not recorded which). The origin of the receptors is a woman aged 30 to 39 who had recovered from COVID-19.

CDR3 coding DNA: TGTGCCAGCAGCCACAACCGGCTAGCGGGGGGGCGGGGAAGCACAGATACGCAGTATTTT. Residues: CASSHNRLAGGRGSTDTQYF. The rearrangement joins TRBV13 to TRBJ2-3; 12 bases agree with TRBD2. Germline CDR1 PRHDT, CDR2 FYEKMQ (reference sequence). The length of the CDR3 is 20 residues. Losses at the gene ends were 5 bases for V and 0 bases for J; bases not matched to a gene: 15.

This chain joins TRBV3-1 (or the pseudogene TRBV3-2) and TRBJ1-1; maybe TRBD1 (5 bases). The CDR3 is 14 residues long. V lost 2 bases, J lost 1 base, and 8 bases lay in between. Germline V lookup: CDR1 LGHDT, CDR2 YNNKEL (reference sequence). CDR3 protein: CASSQLDRNTEAFF. As DNA, the CDR3 is TGTGCCAGCAGCCAATTAGACAGGAACACTGAAGCTTTCTTT.

This rearrangement joins TRBV6-2 or TRBV6-3 to TRBJ1-1, with D possibly being TRBD1 (5 bases). The CDR3 sequence is 14 residues long. The germline V gene has CDR1 MNHEY and CDR2 SVGEGT. V was shortened by 2 bases and J by 0 bases, with 7 bases between the two germline ends. CDR3 coding DNA: TGTGCCAGCAGTTACAGGGGATTGAACACTGAAGCTTTCTTT. Translation: CASSYRGLNTEAFF.

The rearrangement links TRBV19 to TRBJ1-2; TRBD1 matches 9 bases. The CDR3 totals 14 residues. CDR1 and CDR2 (germline): LNHDA, SQIVND (reference sequence). Trimming took 5 bases from V and 8 from J; bases not matched to a gene: 9. The CDR3 reads CASSGTGPLGGYTF. For the CDR3, the DNA is TGTGCCAGTAGTGGGACAGGGCCCCTGGGAGGCTACACCTTC.

This clone was picked up one time. The chain uses TRBV6-5 and TRBJ1-1; D remains unclear. The CDR3 runs 15 residues. CDR1 is MNHEY and CDR2 is SVGAGI in the germline V gene. V lost 3 bases and J lost 2, with 13 bases in between. The CDR3 coding sequence is TGTGCCAGCAGTTATGAGGAGGGCCTAAACACTGAAGCTTTCTTT. Its translation: CASSYEEGLNTEAFF.

The gene calls are TRBV9 and TRBJ2-1; D might be TRBD2 (5 bases). The CDR3 spans 14 residues. Trimming cost V 4 bases and J 6 bases, with 14 bases left between them. The germline V gene has CDR1 SGDLS and CDR2 YYNGEE. The CDR3 loop reads CASSPFEGGNEQFF. Written as DNA, the CDR3 is TGTGCCAGCAGCCCCTTTGAAGGAGGCAATGAGCAGTTCTTC.

The rearrangement links TRBV18 to TRBJ2-2, with 9 bases fitting TRBD2. V lost 0 bases, J lost 6 bases, and 8 bases stayed unmatched. Looked up from germline, CDR1 is KGHSH and CDR2 is LQKENI. This CDR3 spans 17 amino acids. The CDR3 DNA follows: TGTGCCAGCTCACCACCGATGAGGCTAGCGGGGCCCGGGGAGCTGTTTTTT. It codes for CASSPPMRLAGPGELFF.

The chain recombines TRBV7-2 with TRBJ2-7; D may be TRBD1 (6 bases). This CDR3 region has 15 residues. Germline loops: CDR1 SGHTA, CDR2 FQGNSA. Trimming took 2 bases from V and 2 from J, leaving 13 bases between them. Here the CDR3 DNA reads TGTGCCAGCAGCTTACAGGGGAGCCTTACCTACGAGCAGTACTTC. Amino acid sequence: CASSLQGSLTYEQYF.

The chain combines TRBV6-5 with TRBJ1-2; 8 bases match TRBD1. Germline loops: CDR1 MNHEY, CDR2 SVGAGI. There are 15 residues in the CDR3. J lost 2 bases, V lost 0 bases, and 2 bases had no gene match. DNA for the CDR3: TGTGCCAGCAGTTACTCTTGGACAGGGAACTATGGCTACACCTTC. The encoded protein is CASSYSWTGNYGYTF.

The chain couples TRBV4-3 to TRBJ1-2, with 12 bases identical to TRBD1. J lost 4 bases, V lost 0 bases, and 6 bases had no gene match. CDR1 is LGHNA and CDR2 is YSLEER in the germline V gene. This CDR3 is 17 amino acids long. In DNA form, the CDR3 reads TGCGCCAGCAGCCAAGACGGGACAGGGGGCGGCGGCTATGGCTACACCTTC. Its protein is CASSQDGTGGGGYGYTF.

This clone appeared a few times. This chain joins TRBV19 and TRBJ1-5; the D is unclear. V was cut by 10 bases and J by 7 bases, with 20 bases left in between. The CDR3 has 14 amino acids. The germline V gene encodes CDR1 LNHDA and CDR2 SQIVND (reference sequence). The CDR3 sequence: CATHNGREKQPQHF. The CDR3 DNA follows: TGTGCCACCCACAACGGTCGGGAAAAACAGCCCCAGCATTTT.